The 19 T cell receptor beta chains in this list originate from one sample, sequenced in a study of cytomegalovirus exposure and HLA in healthy donors. Researchers ran the PCR with 60 Vbeta and 13 Jbeta primers. Assay used: immunoSEQ multiplex PCR; TCRdb lists only in-frame clones, some missing. The sample gives around 120,000 clones, about 80% of which show up once; around 4.9% is in the top ten. The source material was PBMCs. The receptors here all came from a man aged 45-65 years in good health and CMV-seropositive.

The J gene is TRBJ1-1, the V gene TRBV18, with a possible D match to TRBD1 (6 bases). V dropped 3 bases and J dropped 0 bases, with 11 bases sitting between them. CDR1 and CDR2 (germline): KGHSH, LQKENI. The CDR3 contains 15 residues. CDR3 protein: CASSPEQGMNTEAFF. CDR3 sequence (DNA): TGTGCCAGCTCACCTGAACAGGGTATGAACACTGAAGCTTTCTTT.

This clone was observed a handful of times. This chain connects TRBV4-1 to TRBJ1-2; TRBD1 might be the D (5 bases). The V end lost 3 bases, the J end lost 8 bases, and 7 bases lay between the germline ends. The CDR3 length is 11 residues. The germline CDR1 and CDR2 sequences are MGHRA and YSYEKL. The CDR3 DNA sequence: TGCGCCAGCAGCCAGTGGGGCGGCTACACCTTC. It encodes CASSQWGGYTF.

This clone has just one count. The genes are TRBV6-5 and TRBJ2-7; 9 bases line up with TRBD1. Trimming cost V 8 bases and J 4 bases; bases outside gene matches: 12. Germline assignment: CDR1 MNHEY and CDR2 SVGAGI. This CDR3 spans 15 amino acids. The CDR3 is CASSLHGTGSYEQYF. In DNA form, the CDR3 reads TGTGCCAGCTCCCTCCATGGGACAGGGTCATACGAGCAGTACTTC.

The CDR3 sequence: CAISERGTARGNYGYTF. CDR3 coding DNA: TGTGCCATCAGTGAGAGGGGGACAGCTAGGGGTAACTATGGCTACACCTTC. The rearrangement links TRBV10-3 to TRBJ1-2, with TRBD1 matching 7 bases. The CDR3 extends over 17 amino acids. Germline lookup yields CDR1 ENHRY and CDR2 SYGVKD. J was trimmed by 1 base and V by 2 bases; bases with no gene match: 10.

This chain joins TRBV7-6 and TRBJ2-2; tentative D call: TRBD2 (5 bases). The length of the CDR3 is 13 residues. V lost 1 base and J 7 bases, leaving 7 bases between the germline ends. Germline V gives CDR1 SGHVS, CDR2 FNYEAQ. The DNA for the CDR3 is TGTGCCAGCAGCTTAGTCGGAGGCGGGGAGCTGTTTTTT. Residues: CASSLVGGGELFF.

V gene TRBV2 combines with J gene TRBJ1-2, with 7 bases lining up with TRBD1. V trimming: 3 bases; J trimming: 2 bases; junction bases outside the gene matches: 6. The CDR3 runs to 15 residues. CDR1 is SNHLY and CDR2 is FYNNEI in the germline V gene. The CDR3 coding sequence is TGTGCCAGCAGTGAGGGGGGCAGGGGGAACTATGGCTACACCTTC. This gives the protein CASSEGGRGNYGYTF.

This chain connects TRBV5-1 to TRBJ2-1, with 8 bases identical to TRBD2. Per the germline V gene, CDR1 is SGHRS and CDR2 is YFSETQ. CDR3 length: 12 residues. Unmatched junction bases numbered 1, after V lost 7 bases and J lost 4 bases. The CDR3 bases are TGCGCCAGCCGGGGGGGGTACAATGAGCAGTTCTTC. Translation: CASRGGYNEQFF.

The chain employs TRBV5-1 and TRBJ2-5; 9 bases agree with TRBD2. CDR1 SGHRS and CDR2 YFSETQ come from the germline V gene. After removal of 4 bases from V and 0 bases from J, the junction contained 4 bases not matched to a gene. The CDR3 extends over 15 amino acids. The CDR3 sequence: CASSLIAGDQETQYF. The CDR3 DNA reads TGCGCCAGCAGCCTGATAGCGGGGGACCAAGAGACCCAGTACTTC.

This chain links TRBV6-6 with TRBJ2-1; a weak D match, TRBD2 (5 bases). This CDR3 has 15 residues. V lost 6 bases and J 9 bases, leaving 21 bases between the germline ends. The germline gives CDR1 MNHNY, CDR2 SVGAGI (reference sequence). This chain's CDR3 is CASRSTEAQRGEQFF. The DNA of the CDR3 is TGTGCCAGCAGGTCAACGGAGGCCCAGCGCGGTGAGCAGTTCTTC.

Written as DNA, the CDR3 is TGCGCCAGCAGCTTGGAGACTCTAAGCTCCTACGAGCAGTACTTC. As protein: CASSLETLSSYEQYF. The V call is TRBV5-1, the J call TRBJ2-7; D is undetermined. The CDR3 is 15 residues long. Between the trimmed V and J ends, which lost 0 bases and 0 bases, there was a span of 10 bases. The germline CDR1 and CDR2 sequences are SGHRS and YFSETQ.

The CDR3 protein is CAISGAGGYEQYF. The CDR3 coding sequence is TGTGCCATCAGTGGGGCAGGGGGCTACGAGCAGTACTTC. The chain carries TRBV10-3 and TRBJ2-7; TRBD1 matches 7 bases. CDR3 size: 13 residues. Trimming at V came to 4 bases and at J to 3 bases, leaving 3 bases not matched to a gene. Germline values: CDR1 ENHRY, CDR2 SYGVKD.

The chain recombines TRBV29-1 with TRBJ2-7; 10 bases map to TRBD1. There are 12 residues in the CDR3. V trimming: 4 bases; J trimming: 4 bases; junction bases outside the gene matches: 1. Per the germline V gene, CDR1 is SQVTM and CDR2 is ANQGSEA. CDR3 bases: TGCAGCGTTGGGGACAGGGGATACGAGCAGTACTTC. Its protein is CSVGDRGYEQYF.

V and J are TRBV11-2 and TRBJ1-3; D is unclear. CDR3 length: 15 residues. CDR1 SGHAT and CDR2 FQNNGV come from the germline V gene. The V end lost 7 bases, the J end lost 7 bases, and 20 bases lay between the germline ends. The CDR3 protein is CASKIPGASWNTIYF. The CDR3 DNA reads as TGTGCCAGCAAAATCCCAGGTGCCTCTTGGAACACCATATATTTT.

This clone has only one observation. Within the sample, other DNA sequences also encode this same CDR3. The V call is TRBV29-1, the J call TRBJ2-5; 9 bases are a match to TRBD1. Germline V gene lookup returns CDR1 SQVTM and CDR2 ANQGSEA. There are 12 residues in the CDR3. Unmatched junction bases numbered 4, after V lost 6 bases and J lost 5 bases. Here the CDR3 reads CSVDRGRETQYF. CDR3 bases: TGCAGCGTGGACAGGGGTCGGGAGACCCAGTACTTC.

The rearrangement joins TRBV6-5 to TRBJ2-5, with 9 bases identical to TRBD1. With the DNA end fitting TRBJ2-7 better, the J assignment may be wrong. The CDR3 consists of 15 residues. Germline V lookup: CDR1 MNHEY, CDR2 SVGAGI. The CDR3 loop is CASSSSGQGMYEQYF. CDR3 DNA: TGTGCCAGCAGTTCCTCGGGACAGGGAATGTACGAGCAGTACTTC.

V gene TRBV9 combines with J gene TRBJ2-3; D remains unclear. The ends were cut back, 4 bases at V and 5 bases at J, with 17 bases in the middle. The CDR3 is made up of 15 amino acids. Germline CDR1 is SGDLS and CDR2 is YYNGEE. This CDR3 is CASSPGTARQDTQYF. CDR3 coding DNA: TGTGCCAGCAGCCCCGGAACAGCAAGGCAAGATACGCAGTATTTT.

The J gene is TRBJ1-4, the V gene TRBV28, with TRBD1 as a possible D gene (6 bases). This CDR3 spans 12 amino acids. V was shortened by 2 bases and J by 12 bases, with 10 bases between the two germline ends. Germline-derived CDR1 and CDR2 are MDHEN and SYDVKM. For the CDR3, the DNA is TGTGCCAGCAGTTTAGACAGGCCTGAACTGTTTTTT. Translation gives CASSLDRPELFF. The full variable domain, completed using reference TRBV28 and TRBJ1-4, is DVKVTQSSRYLVKRTGEKVFLECVQDMDHENMFWYRQDPGLGLRLIYFSYDVKMKEKGDIPEGYSVSREKKERFSLILESASTNQTSMYLCASSLDRPELFFGSGTQLSVL.

The J gene is TRBJ1-4, the V gene TRBV4-1, with 8 positions matching TRBD1. The ends lost 3 bases at V and 7 bases at J; junction bases unmatched: 7. This CDR3 is built from 15 residues. Germline assignment: CDR1 MGHRA and CDR2 YSYEKL. The CDR3, as DNA: TGCGCCAGCAGCCATCCAGGGGGCGCGGTTGAAAAACTGTTTTTT. As protein: CASSHPGGAVEKLFF.

DNA for the CDR3: TGTGCCAGCAGCCAGACTATTGCAACTAATGAAAAACTGTTTTTT. This encodes CASSQTIATNEKLFF. This chain joins TRBV11-2 and TRBJ1-4; unclear D gene. CDR1 is SGHAT, CDR2 FQNNGV, per germline. Trimming shortened V by 5 bases and J by 0 bases, and 10 bases separated the two germline ends. The CDR3 has 15 amino acids.